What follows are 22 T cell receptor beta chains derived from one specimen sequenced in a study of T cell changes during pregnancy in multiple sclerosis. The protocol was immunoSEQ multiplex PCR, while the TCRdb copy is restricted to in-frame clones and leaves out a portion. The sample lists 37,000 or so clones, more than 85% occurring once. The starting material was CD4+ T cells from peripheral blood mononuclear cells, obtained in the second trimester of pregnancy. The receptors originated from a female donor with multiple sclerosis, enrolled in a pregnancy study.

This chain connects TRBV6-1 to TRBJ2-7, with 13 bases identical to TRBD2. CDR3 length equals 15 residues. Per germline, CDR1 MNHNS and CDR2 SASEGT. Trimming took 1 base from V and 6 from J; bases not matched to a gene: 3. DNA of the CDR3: TGTGCCAGCAGTGAAGGGACTAGCGGGAGTCCCGAGCAGTACTTC. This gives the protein CASSEGTSGSPEQYF.

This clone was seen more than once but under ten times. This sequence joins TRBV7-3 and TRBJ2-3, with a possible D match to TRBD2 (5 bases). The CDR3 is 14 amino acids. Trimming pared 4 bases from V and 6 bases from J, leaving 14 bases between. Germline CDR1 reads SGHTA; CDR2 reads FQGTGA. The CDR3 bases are TGTGCCAGCAGCTCCTCACCACTAGGGGATACGCAGTATTTT. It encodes CASSSSPLGDTQYF.

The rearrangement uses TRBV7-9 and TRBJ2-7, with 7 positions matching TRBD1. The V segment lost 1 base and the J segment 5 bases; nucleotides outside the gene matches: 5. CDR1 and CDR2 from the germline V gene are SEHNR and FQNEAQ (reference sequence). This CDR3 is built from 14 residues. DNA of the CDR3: TGTGCCAGCAGCTTAGATACAGGGGCGGACGAGCAGTACTTC. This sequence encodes CASSLDTGADEQYF.

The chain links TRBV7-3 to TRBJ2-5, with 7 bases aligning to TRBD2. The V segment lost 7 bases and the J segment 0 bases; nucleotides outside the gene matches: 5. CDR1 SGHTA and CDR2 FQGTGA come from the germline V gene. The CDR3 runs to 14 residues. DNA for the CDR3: TGTGCCAGCACTCGGGACTATGACCAAGAGACCCAGTACTTC. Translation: CASTRDYDQETQYF.

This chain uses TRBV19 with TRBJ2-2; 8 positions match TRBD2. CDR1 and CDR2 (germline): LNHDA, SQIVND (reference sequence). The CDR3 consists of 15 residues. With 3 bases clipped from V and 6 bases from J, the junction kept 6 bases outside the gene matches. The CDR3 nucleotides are TGTGCCAGTAGTATGGTTAGCGGGACGGCCGGGGAGCTGTTTTTT. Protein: CASSMVSGTAGELFF.

The CDR3 bases are TGTGCCAGCAGTTTATCGACAGGACTTCTAGTGGGGCAGTACTTC. Its protein product is CASSLSTGLLVGQYF. This chain connects TRBV27 to TRBJ2-7; tentatively, D is TRBD1 (6 bases). V shed 0 bases and J shed 9 bases, with 18 bases lying between them. The CDR3 is made up of 15 amino acids. Per the germline V gene, CDR1 is MNHEY and CDR2 is SMNVEV (reference sequence).

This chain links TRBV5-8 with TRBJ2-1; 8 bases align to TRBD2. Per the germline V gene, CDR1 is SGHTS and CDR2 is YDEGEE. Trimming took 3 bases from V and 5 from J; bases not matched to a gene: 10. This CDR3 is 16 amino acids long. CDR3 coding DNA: TGTGCCAGCAGCTCCCCTCCCGGGGGGGCCGACAATGAGCAGTTCTTC. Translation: CASSSPPGGADNEQFF.

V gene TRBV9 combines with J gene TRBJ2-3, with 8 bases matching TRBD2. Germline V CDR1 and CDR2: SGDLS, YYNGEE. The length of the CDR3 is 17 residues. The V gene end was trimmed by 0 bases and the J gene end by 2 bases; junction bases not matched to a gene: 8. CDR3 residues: CASSVDRPGGYTDTQYF. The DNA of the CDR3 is TGTGCCAGCAGCGTAGATCGGCCGGGGGGGTACACAGATACGCAGTATTTT. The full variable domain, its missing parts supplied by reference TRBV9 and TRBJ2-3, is DSGVTQTPKHLITATGQRVTLRCSPRSGDLSVYWYQQSLDQGLQFLIQYYNGEERAKGNILERFSAQQFPDLHSELNLSSLELGDSALYFCASSVDRPGGYTDTQYFGPGTRLTVL.

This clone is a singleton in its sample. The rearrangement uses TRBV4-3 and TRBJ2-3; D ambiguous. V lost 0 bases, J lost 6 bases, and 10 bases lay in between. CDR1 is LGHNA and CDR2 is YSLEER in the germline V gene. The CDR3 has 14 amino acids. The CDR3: CASSQDIRRDTQYF. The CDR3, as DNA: TGCGCCAGCAGCCAAGATATTCGGCGGGATACGCAGTATTTT.

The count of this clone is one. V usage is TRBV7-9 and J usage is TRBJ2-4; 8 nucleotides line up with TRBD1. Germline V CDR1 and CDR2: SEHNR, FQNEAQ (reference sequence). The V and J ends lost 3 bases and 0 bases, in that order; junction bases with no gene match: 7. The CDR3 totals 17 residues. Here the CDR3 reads CASSFEPTGVAKNIQYF. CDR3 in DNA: TGTGCCAGCAGCTTTGAGCCGACAGGGGTAGCCAAAAACATTCAGTACTTC.

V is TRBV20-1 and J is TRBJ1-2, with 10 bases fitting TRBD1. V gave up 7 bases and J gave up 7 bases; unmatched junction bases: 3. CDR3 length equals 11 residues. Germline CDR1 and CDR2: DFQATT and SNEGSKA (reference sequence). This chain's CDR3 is CSVRDRGGYTF. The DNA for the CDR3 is TGCAGTGTAAGGGACAGGGGTGGCTACACCTTC.

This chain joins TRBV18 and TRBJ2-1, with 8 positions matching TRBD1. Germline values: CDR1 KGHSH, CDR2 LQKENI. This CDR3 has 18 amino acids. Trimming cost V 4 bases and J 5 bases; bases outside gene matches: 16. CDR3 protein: CASSLAHRDRGSDNEQFF. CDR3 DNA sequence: TGTGCCAGCTCACTTGCTCACCGCGACAGGGGTAGCGACAATGAGCAGTTCTTC. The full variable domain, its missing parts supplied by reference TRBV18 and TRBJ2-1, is NAGVMQNPRHLVRRRGQEARLRCSPMKGHSHVYWYRQLPEEGLKFMVYLQKENIIDESGMPKERFSAEFPKEGPSILRIQQVVRGDSAAYFCASSLAHRDRGSDNEQFFGPGTRLTVL.

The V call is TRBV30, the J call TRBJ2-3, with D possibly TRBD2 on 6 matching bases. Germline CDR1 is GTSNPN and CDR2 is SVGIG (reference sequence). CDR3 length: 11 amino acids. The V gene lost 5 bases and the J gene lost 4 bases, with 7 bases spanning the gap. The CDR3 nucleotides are TGTGCCTGGGGGAGGTCAGATACGCAGTATTTT. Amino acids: CAWGRSDTQYF.

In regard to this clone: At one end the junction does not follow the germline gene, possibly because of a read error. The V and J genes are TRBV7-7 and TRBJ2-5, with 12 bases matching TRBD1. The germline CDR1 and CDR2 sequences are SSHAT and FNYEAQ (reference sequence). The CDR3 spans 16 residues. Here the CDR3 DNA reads TGTGCCAGCAGCGTAGCCCCCGGGACAGGGGGCGAGACCCAGTACTTC. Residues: CASSVAPGTGGETQYF.

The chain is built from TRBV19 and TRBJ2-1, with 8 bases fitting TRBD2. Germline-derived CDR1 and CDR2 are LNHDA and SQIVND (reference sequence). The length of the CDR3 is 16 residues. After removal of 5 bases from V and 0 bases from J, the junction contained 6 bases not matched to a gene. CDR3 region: CASSVLAGGSYNEQFF. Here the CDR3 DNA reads TGTGCCAGTAGTGTTCTAGCGGGTGGCTCCTACAATGAGCAGTTCTTC.

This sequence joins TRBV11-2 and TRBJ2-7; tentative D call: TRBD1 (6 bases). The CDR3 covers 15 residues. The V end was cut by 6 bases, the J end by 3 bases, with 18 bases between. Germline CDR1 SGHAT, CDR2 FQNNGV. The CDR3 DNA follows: TGTGCCAGCAGTGAAAGGGGGACCCGTGACTACGAGCAGTACTTC. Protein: CASSERGTRDYEQYF.

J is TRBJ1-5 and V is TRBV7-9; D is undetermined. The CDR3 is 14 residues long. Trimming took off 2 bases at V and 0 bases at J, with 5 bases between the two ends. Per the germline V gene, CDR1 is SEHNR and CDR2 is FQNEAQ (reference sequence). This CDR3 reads CASSLFNSNQPQHF. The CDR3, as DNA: TGTGCCAGCAGCTTATTCAATAGCAATCAGCCCCAGCATTTT.

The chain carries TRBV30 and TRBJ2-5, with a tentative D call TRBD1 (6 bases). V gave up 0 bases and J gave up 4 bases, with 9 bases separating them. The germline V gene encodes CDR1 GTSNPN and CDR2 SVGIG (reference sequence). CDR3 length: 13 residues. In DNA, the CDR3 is TGTGCCTGGAGTGTACAGGGAGTAGAGACCCAGTACTTC. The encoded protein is CAWSVQGVETQYF.

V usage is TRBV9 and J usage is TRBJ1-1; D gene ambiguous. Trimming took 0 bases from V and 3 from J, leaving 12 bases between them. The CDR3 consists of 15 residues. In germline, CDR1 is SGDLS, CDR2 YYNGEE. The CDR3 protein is CASSVGRGMDTEAFF. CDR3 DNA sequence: TGTGCCAGCAGCGTAGGAAGAGGGATGGACACTGAAGCTTTCTTT.

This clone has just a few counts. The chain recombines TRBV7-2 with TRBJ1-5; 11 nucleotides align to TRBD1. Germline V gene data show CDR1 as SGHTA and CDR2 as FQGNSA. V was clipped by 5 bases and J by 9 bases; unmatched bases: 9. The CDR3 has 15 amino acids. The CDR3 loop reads CASSKGQGAQWPQHF. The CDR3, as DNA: TGTGCCAGCAGCAAAGGACAGGGGGCCCAGTGGCCCCAGCATTTT.

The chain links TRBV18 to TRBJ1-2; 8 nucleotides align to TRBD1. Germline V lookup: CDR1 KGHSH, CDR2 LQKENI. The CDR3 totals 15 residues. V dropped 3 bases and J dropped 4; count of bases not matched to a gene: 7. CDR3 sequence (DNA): TGTGCCAGCTCACCCCTAGCAGGGGGCGGCTATGGCTACACCTTC. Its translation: CASSPLAGGGYGYTF.

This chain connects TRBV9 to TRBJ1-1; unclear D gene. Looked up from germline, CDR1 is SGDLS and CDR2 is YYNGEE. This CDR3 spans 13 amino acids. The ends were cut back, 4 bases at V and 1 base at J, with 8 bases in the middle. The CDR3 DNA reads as TGTGCCAGCAGCATACAGAGGAACACTGAAGCTTTCTTT. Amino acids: CASSIQRNTEAFF.